A selection of T cell receptor beta chains follows, all from one sample in a study of HIV-infected patients and healthy controls. One entry per CDR3 protein results from TCRdb running MiXCR on the 5' RACE reads. Of around 7,600 distinct CDR3 sequences in the sample, more than 8.5% are singletons; the top ten hold roughly 21%. The sequencing used blood, collected before antiretroviral therapy. These receptors were collected from an adult with HIV infection. The CDR3 runs from the conserved cysteine through the conserved F or W. The D gene is left open where the match is weak. Clone size, where shown, is once, few, many, or a class for clones that have expanded.

. TRBJ1-5 many 16 TRBV19 CASSISGTFSNQPQHF TGTGCCAGTAGTATTTCAGGGACCTTTAGCAATCAGCCCCAGCATTTT
. TRBJ1-1 . 15 TRBV20-1 CSARDVVVSDTEAFF TGCAGTGCTAGAGACGTGGTCGTCTCGGACACTGAAGCTTTCTTT
. TRBJ2-1 many 15 TRBV9 CASSGDTSPYNEQFF TGTGCCAGCAGCGGTGACACGTCTCCCTACAATGAGCAGTTCTTC
. TRBJ2-1 . 13 TRBV28 CASSSFRAGEQFF TGTGCCAGCAGTTCGTTCCGGGCGGGTGAGCAGTTCTTC
TRBD1 TRBJ1-5 many 14 TRBV5-6 CASSLWGQGQPQHF TGTGCCAGCAGCTTGTGGGGACAGGGCCAGCCCCAGCATTTT
. TRBJ2-2 . 16 TRBV7-9 CASSPSRLANTGELFF TGTGCCAGCAGCCCGAGCCGGCTTGCGAACACCGGGGAGCTGTTTTTT
TRBD2 TRBJ2-3 many 16 TRBV6-1 CASRGTSGSNTDTQYF TGTGCCAGCAGGGGGACTAGCGGGTCTAACACAGATACGCAGTATTTT
. TRBJ2-2 many 14 TRBV9 CASSFLVNAGELFF TGTGCCAGCAGCTTCCTAGTTAACGCCGGGGAGCTGTTTTTT
. TRBJ2-5 few 14 TRBV20-1 CSARAGTTLGTQYF TGCAGTGCTAGGGCAGGGACAACCCTTGGGACCCAGTACTTC
. TRBJ2-4 many 13 TRBV19 CASSVISKNIQYF TGTGCCAGTAGTGTCATCTCCAAAAACATTCAGTACTTC
TRBD2 TRBJ2-5 many 16 TRBV29-1 CSVNYGVAGYRETQYF TGCAGCGTCAACTACGGAGTAGCGGGATACCGGGAGACCCAGTACTTC
. TRBJ1-5 many 18 TRBV27 CASSLGGAGVYGNQPQHF TGTGCCAGCAGTTTAGGGGGGGCAGGGGTTTATGGCAATCAGCCCCAGCATTTT
. TRBJ1-5 many 17 TRBV27 CASSLRSTAGSNQPQHF TGTGCCAGCAGTTTAAGGAGTACGGCAGGGAGCAATCAGCCCCAGCATTTT
TRBD1 TRBJ1-1 . 16 TRBV18 CASSLTPTGMATEAFF TGTGCCAGCTCCCTTACCCCGACAGGGATGGCCACTGAAGCTTTCTTT
. TRBJ2-1 . 13 TRBV20-1 CSASGPSYNEQFF TGCAGTGCTAGCGGCCCAAGCTACAATGAGCAGTTCTTC
. TRBJ2-2 many 14 TRBV29-1 CSVLGQVNTGELFF TGCAGCGTTTTGGGGCAGGTTAACACCGGGGAGCTGTTTTTT
TRBD1 TRBJ1-1 many 16 TRBV5-1 CASSLGQGLRDTEAFF TGCGCCAGCAGCTTAGGACAGGGGCTACGGGACACTGAAGCTTTCTTT
. TRBJ2-2 many 15 TRBV4-3 CASSQARGNTGELFF TGCGCCAGCAGCCAAGCCAGGGGGAACACCGGGGAGCTGTTTTTT
TRBD1 TRBJ2-7 many 15 TRBV2 CASSESPGTAYEQYF TGTGCCAGCAGCGAATCGCCCGGGACAGCCTACGAGCAGTACTTC
. TRBJ1-5 few 16 TRBV7-2 CASSLAGVYSNQPQHF TGTGCCAGCAGCTTAGCGGGAGTTTATAGCAATCAGCCCCAGCATTTT
. TRBJ2-3 many 17 TRBV11-2 CASSPRRTVRTTDTQYF TGTGCCAGCAGCCCCCGGCGGACCGTACGAACCACAGATACGCAGTATTTT
. TRBJ2-1 many 15 TRBV4-1 CASRPTVLSYNEQFF TGCGCCAGCAGACCCACAGTCCTCTCCTACAATGAGCAGTTCTTC
. TRBJ2-3 many 11 TRBV29-1 CSAGVRDTQYF TGCAGCGCTGGCGTACGGGATACGCAGTATTTT
. TRBJ2-2 many 15 TRBV29-1 CSVGETDANTGELFF TGCAGCGTTGGGGAGACAGACGCGAACACCGGGGAGCTGTTTTTT
TRBD1 TRBJ1-1 many 14 TRBV9 CASSAMTGRTEAFF TGTGCCAGCAGCGCCATGACAGGGCGAACTGAAGCTTTCTTT
TRBD1 TRBJ1-6 many 15 TRBV14 CASSQGTAKGSPLHF TGTGCCAGCAGCCAGGGGACAGCGAAAGGTTCACCCCTCCACTTT
. TRBJ1-6 . 12 TRBV7-2 CASSVSNSPLHF TGTGCCAGCAGCGTCAGTAATTCACCCCTCCACTTT
. TRBJ1-1 many 14 TRBV29-1 CSVDGSRVSSEAFF TGCAGCGTTGATGGGTCCAGGGTGAGCTCTGAAGCTTTCTTT
TRBD1 TRBJ2-3 few 19 TRBV7-2 CASSSTLGQGPGTADTQYF TGTGCCAGCAGCTCCACTCTGGGACAGGGGCCGGGTACGGCAGATACGCAGTATTTT
TRBD1 TRBJ1-6 many 15 TRBV12-3/TRBV12-4 CASSPGQGNNSPLHF TGTGCCAGCAGCCCCGGACAGGGGAATAATTCACCCCTCCACTTT
TRBD1 TRBJ2-7 many 14 TRBV5-1 CASSPRTGSYEQYF TGCGCCAGCAGCCCGCGGACAGGGTCCTACGAGCAGTACTTC
TRBD1 TRBJ2-5 medium-sized 13 TRBV5-4 CASSSTGEETQYF TGTGCCAGCAGCTCGACAGGGGAAGAGACCCAGTACTTC
TRBD1 TRBJ2-5 few 14 TRBV6-2/TRBV6-3 CASSLGQVRETQYF TGTGCCAGCAGCCTCGGACAGGTTCGAGAGACCCAGTACTTC
. TRBJ1-2 many 13 TRBV12-3/TRBV12-4 CASSLQEFYGYTF TGTGCCAGCAGTTTACAGGAGTTCTATGGCTACACCTTC
TRBD1 TRBJ2-7 many 13 TRBV6-2/TRBV6-3 CASSTGTGWEQYF TGTGCCAGCAGCACCGGGACAGGGTGGGAGCAGTACTTC
TRBD2 TRBJ2-1 many 12 TRBV7-2 CASSPSGVEQFF TGTGCCAGCAGCCCTAGCGGGGTTGAGCAGTTCTTC
. TRBJ2-5 many 12 TRBV29-1 CSVRGMVETQYF TGCAGCGTTCGGGGGATGGTAGAGACCCAGTACTTC
TRBD1 TRBJ2-7 many 13 TRBV12-3/TRBV12-4 CASSPGTAYEQYF TGTGCCAGCAGTCCCGGGACAGCCTACGAGCAGTACTTC
TRBD1 TRBJ2-7 medium-sized 14 TRBV7-2 CASSAGQGFYEQYF TGTGCCAGCAGTGCGGGACAGGGGTTCTACGAGCAGTACTTC
TRBD2 TRBJ2-6 many 17 TRBV4-3 CASSQETSGSGANVLTF TGCGCCAGCAGCCAAGAGACTAGCGGCTCTGGGGCCAACGTCCTGACTTTC
. TRBJ2-3 few 15 TRBV2 CASSRSAALTDTQYF TGTGCCAGCAGTCGTTCGGCAGCCCTTACAGATACGCAGTATTTT
. TRBJ2-6 . 13 TRBV20-1 CSARDIGGNVLTF TGCAGTGCTAGAGACATAGGAGGCAACGTCCTGACTTTC
. TRBJ1-1 . 15 TRBV18 CASSPPMLLGTEAFF TGTGCCAGCTCACCACCGATGTTGTTGGGCACTGAAGCTTTCTTT
. TRBJ2-7 many 15 TRBV19 CASSPSGLSYYEQYF TGTGCCAGTAGTCCCTCGGGACTCAGCTACTACGAGCAGTACTTC
. TRBJ2-7 many 16 TRBV3-1 CASSQSLRGLSYEQYF TGTGCCAGCAGCCAATCCCTAAGGGGCCTCTCCTACGAGCAGTACTTC
. TRBJ2-1 many 15 TRBV12-3/TRBV12-4 CASRKREPGYNEQFF TGTGCCAGCAGGAAAAGGGAGCCGGGGTACAATGAGCAGTTCTTC
TRBD1 TRBJ2-1 many 16 TRBV11-2 CATGGPGQGTSNEQFF TGTGCCACGGGCGGGCCGGGACAGGGAACGAGCAATGAGCAGTTCTTC
TRBD2 TRBJ2-3 many 15 TRBV5-1 CASSSVAGSTDTQYF TGCGCCAGCAGCTCAGTAGCGGGGAGCACAGATACGCAGTATTTT
. TRBJ2-1 many 13 TRBV25-1 CASSGAKSHEQFF TGTGCCAGCAGTGGTGCCAAGTCGCATGAGCAGTTCTTC
. TRBJ2-2 many 14 TRBV29-1 CSVQNRANTGELFF TGCAGCGTACAAAACAGGGCGAACACCGGGGAGCTGTTTTTT
TRBD2 TRBJ2-1 . 16 TRBV7-8 CASSPGLAGEWGEQFF TGTGCCAGCAGCCCAGGACTAGCGGGGGAATGGGGTGAGCAGTTCTTC
. TRBJ1-1 few 18 TRBV12-3/TRBV12-4 CASSLAWTSPGFYTEAFF TGTGCCAGCAGTTTAGCGTGGACATCACCAGGGTTTTACACTGAAGCTTTCTTT
. TRBJ2-3 many 19 TRBV6-2/TRBV6-3 CASSYSSGRSQSSTDTQYF TGTGCCAGCAGTTACTCGTCGGGTCGAAGTCAATCTAGCACAGATACGCAGTATTTT
. TRBJ2-7 many 18 TRBV20-1 CSARVWELPTQSRYEQYF TGCAGTGCTAGAGTCTGGGAACTCCCGACGCAATCCCGCTACGAGCAGTACTTC